This T cell receptor beta chain was identified in a study of T cells in Graves' hyperthyroidism and ophthalmopathy (dated by TCRdb to 2018 to 2020). Broadly, across the study: Peripheral blood samples were taken at the time of initial diagnosis, prior to any treatment. The paper reports TCR Vbeta CDR3 sequencing of fewer than 150 peripheral blood samples: some 41 ophthalmopathy, around 80 hyperthyroidism and approximately 17 progressor patients. Prospective prediction of ophthalmopathy was tested in an independent validation cohort of 18 hyperthyroidism patients and around 16 patients who later progressed to ophthalmopathy. To identify TCR V-J signatures that set the groups apart, the researchers used a discovery cohort of 95 to 100 patients, made up of 40 to 45 with Graves' ophthalmopathy and around 58 with stable Graves' hyperthyroidism. In several Graves' hyperthyroidism patients, the study also compared T-cell repertoires from thyroid tissue with T-cell repertoires from blood. Following sampling, methimazole starting at 30 mg daily was given to hyperthyroidism patients, and high-dose intravenous methylprednisolone was given to ophthalmopathy patients. The approximately 100 discovery patients were randomly split 7:3 into training and test sets. General study outcomes and caveats: Ophthalmopathy was separated from stable hyperthyroidism by a 13 V-J signature model, with approximately 86% sensitivity and roughly 81% specificity obtained in cross-validation and 80%/75% obtained in testing. No statistical method was used to fix the sample size in advance, and group allocation was not hidden from the investigators. Most expanded thyroid clonotypes (frequency above 0.001) were also found in blood, which suggests that blood repertoires may mirror thyroid immune responses. During validation, the model predicted progression to ophthalmopathy a median of roughly six months ahead of onset, with almost 71% sensitivity and more than 72% specificity.

In this sample, this clonotype turned up many times. It lacks a known antigen. One base away there is no much larger clone; base qualities are not given. Hyperthyroidism patients were newly diagnosed, had a disease duration of under 2 months, and were aged 18 to 65 years. Exclusion was applied to patients with uncontrolled infections, other autoimmune diseases, pregnancy or lactation. Diagnoses relied on clinical symptoms, serum thyroxine and TRAb, thyroid ultrasound and orbital computed tomography. Blood from progressor patients was collected at the time of first diagnosis with hyperthyroidism, before any ophthalmopathy symptoms had appeared. PBMCs were isolated from more than 9 ml of fresh peripheral blood by Ficoll-Paque density gradient centrifugation. Progressor patients were initially diagnosed with Graves' hyperthyroidism and developed ophthalmopathy during follow-up. Trizol reagent was used to extract total RNA, and RNA quality was then checked on an Agilent 2100 Bioanalyzer.

The TCR beta CDR3 regions were amplified from RNA transcripts. The first round of RT-PCR for the TCR CDR3 was performed with the HTBI primer set and the Qiagen OneStep RT-PCR kit. Libraries were constructed in a second round of multiplex PCR, after which size selection and purification were carried out. Paired-end sequencing of the libraries was performed with 100 bp reads on an Illumina HiSeq2000. The authors' analysis ran thus. Raw data were processed with SOAPnuke, discarding reads with adapters, uncalled bases, mean Phred below 15, or no exact constant-primer or identifier match. COPE v1.2.5 was used to merge the high-quality paired reads, and each unique nucleotide sequence was defined as a clonotype. Clonotypes were aligned to IMGT TRBV, TRBD and TRBJ reference segments using MiTCR v1.1. Only V-J combinations with frequency above 0.0001, covering about 99% of repertoires, were analysed. The TCS score was defined as F50 (clonal expansion) divided by E x V (chaos), with BLOSUM62-based TCRdist calculated between CDR3 peptides within each V-J. Welch's t-statistics and random forest reduced roughly 530 V-J features to 10 to 15, which were used in a naive Bayes classifier (R e1071). Using fastp trimming at Q25 and MiXCR clonotype assembly, TCRdb reanalyzed the public sequencing data and kept in-frame beta chains. Identical CDR3 proteins give one entry, which carries the most common genes and DNA. The V and J calls, along with clone size, are taken from TCRdb and not from the paper's own processing. The sample table shows a few hundred thousand distinct CDR3 sequences, and about 14% are seen once. 13% of the sample is taken by the ten largest.

The sample taken for sequencing was blood. This TCR came from a woman aged 40-49 years with Graves' hyperthyroidism that later progressed to Graves' ophthalmopathy.

Here is the DNA: TGTGCCAGCAGCTCGGGGACTAGCGGGAGGAGAACCGGGGAGCTGTTTTTT. This encodes CASSSGTSGRRTGELFF. The chain is encoded by TRBV7-2 joined to TRBJ2-2; TRBD2 aligns with 15 central bases. CDR1 SGHTA and CDR2 FQGNSA are derived from the germline V gene. The CDR3 sequence holds 17 residues, the cysteine and phenylalanine included. Only the CDR3 DNA is retained, 51 bases long and in frame from the first base. Trimming takes 4 bases off V and 5 bases off J; junction bases not matched to a gene: 5.